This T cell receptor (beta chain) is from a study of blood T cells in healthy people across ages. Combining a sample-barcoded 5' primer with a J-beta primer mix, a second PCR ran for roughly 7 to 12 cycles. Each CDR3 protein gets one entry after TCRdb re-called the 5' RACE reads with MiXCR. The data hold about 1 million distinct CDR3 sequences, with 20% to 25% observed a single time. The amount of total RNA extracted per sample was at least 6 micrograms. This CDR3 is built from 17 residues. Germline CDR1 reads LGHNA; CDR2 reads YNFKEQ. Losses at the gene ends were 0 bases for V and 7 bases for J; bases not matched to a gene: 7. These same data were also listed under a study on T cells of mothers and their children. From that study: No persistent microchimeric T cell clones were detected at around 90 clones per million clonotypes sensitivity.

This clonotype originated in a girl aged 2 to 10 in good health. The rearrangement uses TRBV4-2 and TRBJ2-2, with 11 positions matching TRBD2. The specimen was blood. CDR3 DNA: TGTGCCAGCAGCCAAGAATCAACTAGCGGGAGAGGCGGGGAGCTGTTTTTT. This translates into CASSQESTSGRGGELFF.